This TCR beta chain was retrieved from a study of cytomegalovirus exposure and HLA in healthy donors. The V segment lost 1 base and the J segment 3 bases; nucleotides outside the gene matches: 12. The CDR3 spans 18 residues. CDR1 and CDR2 from the germline V gene are LGHNA and YNFKEQ. Remarks on this clone: Its matching antigen is unknown.

Study outcomes and limitations: Across donors, presence/absence analyses took sequencing depth to be roughly uniform. Researchers reported in a later analysis that a missense DCLRE1C variant was tied to TCR beta V- and J-gene trimming. Later work found that TCR association rates differed between HLA loci; DRB1 had the most and HLA-C the fewest.

Use of 60 Vbeta and 13 Jbeta primers characterized the PCR. Here immunoSEQ multiplex PCR was the method, and the copy in TCRdb shows in-frame clones only, minus some. Seen here are approximately 170,000 clones, around 68% observed once, and the top ten hold about 2.9%. The sequencing input was PBMCs. The V call is TRBV4-2, the J call TRBJ2-1, with 7 bases matching TRBD2. This TCR came from a woman aged 40 to 55 in good health and CMV-seropositive. The CDR3 reads CASSQVGSLADLYNEQFF. The CDR3 DNA reads TGTGCCAGCAGCCAAGTGGGGTCTCTAGCGGACCTCTACAATGAGCAGTTCTTC.